This T cell receptor beta chain was profiled in a study of vaccination and CD4 T cells after COVID-19. Study as a whole: Median time from second vaccine dose to sampling was 60 to 80 days (14 to 241). The authors gave control cultures a CEFX pool, an HIV-1 Nef pool, or no peptide.

Stated treatment: approximately 11-day PBMC culture with coronavirus spike peptide pools or control peptides (ViraFEST assay). A word on this clonotype: Its antigen is currently unknown.

The Oncomine TCR Beta short-read assay sequenced DNA from cultured CD4+ T cells. TCRdb processed the PCR reads anew with MiXCR; each CDR3 protein has one entry. The sample includes 12,000 or so distinct CDR3 sequences, around 50% seen only once; the top ten take about a fifth. Germline lookup yields CDR1 MDHEN and CDR2 SYDVKM. The trim removed 5 bases at V and 8 bases at J, leaving 12 bases unmatched. The CDR3 is made up of 15 amino acids. Input material: CD4+ T cells from blood, cultured in vitro. The V and J genes are TRBV28 and TRBJ2-4; 7 bases map to TRBD2. This receptor was identified in a human donor who had recovered from COVID-19. The CDR3 sequence: CASSTPPGRGDIQYF. The CDR3 bases are TGTGCCAGCAGTACCCCCCCGGGGAGGGGAGACATTCAGTACTTC.